Shown below are 6 T cell receptor beta chains from a single sample sequenced in a study of shared clonotypes between healthy human individuals. TCRdb's copy holds only in-frame clones and misses some; the assay was immunoSEQ multiplex PCR. The sample shows about 2.3 million clones, 92% of them seen only once. The sequencing input was naive CD4+ T cells from PBMCs. Subset in this sample: CD45RA+ positively selected. The receptors were gathered from a man between 18 and 29 years old in good health. Some clones in this sample may be carry-over from other donors' samples.

The CDR3 DNA is TGCGCCAGCAGCTTGATGAACCCCCCCGATGAGCAGTTCTTC. Translation: CASSLMNPPDEQFF. V and J are TRBV5-1 and TRBJ2-1; D is ambiguous. The CDR3 sequence is 14 residues long. Germline assignment: CDR1 SGHRS and CDR2 YFSETQ. V lost 1 base to trimming and J lost 8 bases, with 13 bases between them.

This chain uses TRBV11-2 with TRBJ2-7; 12 nucleotides line up with TRBD2. Germline CDR1 reads SGHAT; CDR2 reads FQNNGV. The junction had 2 bases not matched to a gene; V was cut back by 5 bases and J by 0 bases. The CDR3 contains 15 residues. The CDR3 sequence: CASSRGLAGSYEQYF. In DNA form, the CDR3 reads TGTGCCAGCAGCCGGGGACTAGCGGGCTCCTACGAGCAGTACTTC.

V is TRBV7-3 and J is TRBJ2-3; D is unresolved. Per germline, CDR1 SGHTA and CDR2 FQGTGA. This CDR3 spans 14 amino acids. Trimming cost V 5 bases and J 5 bases, with 14 bases left between them. As DNA, the CDR3 is TGTGCCAGCAGCCCCTCGCCCTCCATAGATACGCAGTATTTT. It is translated as CASSPSPSIDTQYF.

Concerning this clone itself: At one end, the junction sequence differs from germline, possibly due to a read error. J is TRBJ1-1 and V is TRBV7-9; 7 bases agree with TRBD1. The CDR3 consists of 15 residues. Germline assignment: CDR1 SEHNR and CDR2 FQNEAQ (reference sequence). The CDR3 spells CASSLVTGENAEAFF. The CDR3 bases are TGTGCCAGCAGCTTAGTTACAGGGGAGAACGCTGAAGCTTTCTTT. Full variable domain (outside the CDR3, taken from reference TRBV7-9 and TRBJ1-1): DTGVSQNPRHKITKRGQNVTFRCDPISEHNRLYWYRQTLGQGPEFLTYFQNEAQLEKSRLLSDRFSAERPKGSFSTLEIQRTEQGDSAMYLCASSLVTGENAEAFFGQGTRLTVV.

The V and J genes are TRBV28 and TRBJ1-2; D is possibly TRBD1 (5 bases). The CDR3 contains 13 residues. In germline, CDR1 is MDHEN, CDR2 SYDVKM. Trimming pared 7 bases from V and 5 bases from J, leaving 14 bases between. The CDR3 sequence is CASTPAGQYGYTF. Here the CDR3 DNA reads TGTGCCAGCACCCCCGCAGGGCAGTATGGCTACACCTTC.

The chain recombines TRBV7-9 with TRBJ2-7, with TRBD1 matching 11 bases. The CDR3 is 15 amino acids. Germline V CDR1 and CDR2: SEHNR, FQNEAQ (reference sequence). The junction had 10 bases not matched to a gene; V was cut back by 10 bases and J by 2 bases. This CDR3 is CATTSWGQGAYEQYF. In DNA form, the CDR3 reads TGTGCCACAACGAGTTGGGGACAGGGGGCCTACGAGCAGTACTTC.